Listed below are T cell receptor beta chains from one sample, sequenced in a study of blood T cell repertoires in COVID-19. The protocol was immunoSEQ multiplex PCR, while the TCRdb copy is restricted to in-frame clones and leaves out a portion. The repertoire holds fewer than 200,000 clones, with about four fifths as singletons. The sequenced sample consisted of peripheral blood. These receptors all come from a woman in her 70s with COVID-19, enrolled during active disease. Both conserved end residues are part of each CDR3.

j_gene | v_gene | CDR3aa
TRBJ2-2 | TRBV27 | CASSPIYPGLTNTGELFF
TRBJ1-2 | TRBV6-2/TRBV6-3 | CASSSGSRAGGYTF
TRBJ2-1 | TRBV7-2 | CASSLASAASYNEQFF
TRBJ2-7 | TRBV9 | CASSAGLAGIHEQYF
TRBJ1-6 | TRBV9 | CASSVGANSPLHF
TRBJ2-1 | TRBV27 | CASRTDPSSYNEQFF
TRBJ1-2 | TRBV7-2 | CASSSGQRRYYGYTF
TRBJ2-1 | TRBV20-1 | CSASKLAGEEQFF
TRBJ1-5 | TRBV7-2 | CASSLETGNQPQHF
TRBJ2-1 | TRBV5-1 | CASSQTGGAYNEQFF
TRBJ1-2 | TRBV7-2 | CASSHLGGNYGYTF
TRBJ2-1 | TRBV7-2 | CASTQDRWTNEQFF
TRBJ2-3 | TRBV11-2 | CASSLSAGGLYTQYF
TRBJ2-1 | TRBV19 | CASRQGAPPSYNEQFF
TRBJ1-2 | TRBV7-9 | CASSSGTGDRYGYTF
TRBJ1-3 | TRBV11-2 | CASSVRGSGNTIYF
TRBJ2-1 | TRBV5-6 | CASSWRGTSGSHEQFF
TRBJ2-2 | TRBV7-2 | CASSLTGNTGELFF
TRBJ2-7 | TRBV24-1 | CATSDSRTSYYEQYF
TRBJ2-3 | TRBV10-3 | CAISTGAPSTDTQYF
TRBJ1-5 | TRBV9 | CASSVEGGGNQPQHF
TRBJ2-5 | TRBV5-1 | CASSEDSGRETQYF
TRBJ2-7 | TRBV7-3 | CASSLMAGYEQYF
TRBJ1-3 | TRBV7-9 | CASSPPRSNSGNTIYF
TRBJ2-1 | TRBV7-9 | CASSSGDPYNEQFF
TRBJ1-1 | TRBV28 | CASTLSSGQNTEAFF
TRBJ2-6 | TRBV19 | CASSPGSGANVLTF
TRBJ2-1 | TRBV7-9 | CASNLAGGSYNEQFF
TRBJ2-3 | TRBV7-2 | CASTGVGVTDTQYF
TRBJ2-7 | TRBV9 | CASSERPTGSYEQYF
TRBJ2-6 | TRBV5-1 | CASSSGLRLSGANVLTF
TRBJ1-2 | TRBV2 | CASREQGRDGCYTF
TRBJ2-2 | TRBV29-1 | CSVEAPRQYQSPVGELFF
TRBJ1-6 | TRBV6-5 | CASSYGGQTYNSPLHF
TRBJ1-2 | TRBV5-6 | CASSFDIFGGYTF
TRBJ2-3 | TRBV27 | CASSLSLAVDTQYF
TRBJ2-1 | TRBV27 | CASRKERMAGRRNEQFF
TRBJ2-5 | TRBV10-3 | CAISSSNRLAGKETQYF